One T cell receptor (beta chain) is described in this entry. The data belong to a study of cytomegalovirus exposure and HLA in healthy donors. About the research overall: The roughly 120 validation repertoires, a later analysis reported, used the same platform as the approximately 670 first-cohort repertoires.

Sequenced by immunoSEQ multiplex PCR; TCRdb stores in-frame clones only, minus some. The data show some 140,000 clones, roughly nine tenths seen once. CDR3 size: 15 residues. V lost 0 bases and J lost 0; bases outside the gene matches: 0. Germline V gives CDR1 SGHRS, CDR2 YFSETQ. J is TRBJ2-1 and V is TRBV5-1; 7 bases are shared with TRBD2. Sequenced sample: PBMCs. The source of this sequence is a woman younger than 30 in good health and CMV-seropositive. CDR3: CASSLGGGSYNEQFF. The CDR3 nucleotides are TGCGCCAGCAGCTTGGGCGGGGGCTCCTACAATGAGCAGTTCTTC. Full variable domain (remainder filled in from reference TRBV5-1 and TRBJ2-1): KAGVTQTPRYLIKTRGQQVTLSCSPISGHRSVSWYQQTPGQGLQFLFEYFSETQRNKGNFPGRFSGRQFSNSRSEMNVSTLELGDSALYLCASSLGGGSYNEQFFGPGTRLTVL.